These 14 T cell receptor beta chains came from one sample sequenced in a study of long-term antiretroviral therapy in people with HIV. This was the immunoSEQ v3.0 assay at survey level. The protocol was immunoSEQ multiplex PCR, while the TCRdb copy is restricted to in-frame clones and leaves out a portion. The profile shows roughly 28,000 clones, more than 85% of them singletons. This sample comprised unsorted PBMCs, obtained 5.3 years after starting antiretroviral therapy. Receptors originate from a man aged 45-65 years with HIV.

The rearrangement joins TRBV30 to TRBJ1-3; 8 bases line up with TRBD1. The J segment lost 2 bases and the V segment lost 7 bases, leaving 7 bases of the junction unmatched. The germline V gene encodes CDR1 GTSNPN and CDR2 SVGIG (reference sequence). The CDR3 totals 14 residues. The CDR3 protein is CAFIGQGPGNTIYF. CDR3 sequence (DNA): TGTGCCTTCATCGGACAGGGCCCTGGAAACACCATATATTTT.

The genes are TRBV28 and TRBJ1-2, with 12 bases lining up with TRBD1. Germline values: CDR1 MDHEN, CDR2 SYDVKM. V was pared by 5 bases and J by 8 bases, with 12 bases of the junction left unmatched. CDR3 length: 16 residues. The CDR3 loop reads CASSPPGTGGAGGYTF. Here the CDR3 DNA reads TGTGCCAGCAGTCCCCCCGGGACAGGGGGCGCGGGAGGCTACACCTTC.

About this clone: This sample includes further DNA sequences coding for the same CDR3. This chain connects TRBV10-3 to TRBJ2-3, with D hard to call. The CDR3 spans 12 residues. Trimming took off 0 bases at V and 4 bases at J, with 2 bases between the two ends. Per the germline V gene, CDR1 is ENHRY and CDR2 is SYGVKD. Written as DNA, the CDR3 is TGTGCCATCAGTGAGTCTTCAGATACGCAGTATTTT. It is translated as CAISESSDTQYF.

The chain has TRBV5-6 and TRBJ1-5; D perhaps matches TRBD1 (5 bases). The V gene's germline CDR1 is SGHDT and CDR2 YYEEEE. V lost 5 bases to trimming and J lost 3 bases, with 12 bases between them. The CDR3 loop spans 14 amino acids. The CDR3 region is CASSVGGTNQPQHF. The CDR3 region has the DNA TGTGCCAGCAGTGTCGGGGGAACCAATCAGCCCCAGCATTTT.

The CDR3 nucleotides read TGTGCCAGCAGTTTGGGGTTGGGACAGGGACCTAATCAGCCCCAGCATTTT. Its translation: CASSLGLGQGPNQPQHF. The chain joins TRBV28 to TRBJ1-5; the match to TRBD1 covers 9 bases. J was trimmed by 4 bases and V by 3 bases; bases with no gene match: 10. CDR1 and CDR2 from the germline V gene are MDHEN and SYDVKM. The CDR3 runs to 17 residues.

The rearrangement joins TRBV11-3 to TRBJ1-1, with 8 nucleotides matching TRBD1. The CDR3 sequence is 12 residues long. Per the germline V gene, CDR1 is SGHNT and CDR2 is YENEEA. Germline trimming cut 8 bases from V and 7 bases from J; bases unmatched to any gene: 6. The CDR3 reads CASSRGQGEAFF. The DNA of the CDR3 is TGTGCCAGCTCCAGGGGGCAGGGTGAAGCTTTCTTT.

The CDR3 spells CASSLIDRPNTEAFF. CDR3 in DNA: TGTGCCAGCAGCTTGATCGACAGACCGAACACTGAAGCTTTCTTT. The chain joins TRBV11-2 to TRBJ1-1; possibly TRBD1 for D (5 bases). Germline assignment: CDR1 SGHAT and CDR2 FQNNGV. The length of the CDR3 is 15 residues. The V end lost 3 bases, the J end lost 1 base, and 12 bases lay between the germline ends.

This chain links TRBV4-1 with TRBJ1-3; D is uncertain. Between the trimmed V and J ends, which lost 3 bases and 0 bases, there was a span of 12 bases. CDR3 size: 16 residues. Per germline, CDR1 MGHRA and CDR2 YSYEKL. The CDR3 DNA follows: TGCGCCAGCAGCCAGTTCGTACTCCTCTCTGGAAACACCATATATTTT. Protein sequence: CASSQFVLLSGNTIYF.

The chain combines TRBV29-1 with TRBJ1-2; D possibly corresponds to TRBD1 (6 bases). Germline lookup yields CDR1 SQVTM and CDR2 ANQGSEA. V lost 7 bases and J lost 6, with 33 bases in between. CDR3 length: 18 residues. DNA for the CDR3: TGCAGCGCGAGTACCTTCGAACAGGGCGCCAAAAGTGGGCATGGCTACACCTTC. Its protein product is CSASTFEQGAKSGHGYTF.

The chain has TRBV19 and TRBJ2-7, with D perhaps being TRBD1 or TRBD2 (5 bases each). Between the trimmed V and J ends, which lost 5 bases and 1 base, there was a span of 12 bases. The germline gives CDR1 LNHDA, CDR2 SQIVND (reference sequence). The CDR3 is 14 residues long. CDR3 coding DNA: TGTGCCAGTAGTGTTGGGGACGGGTCCTACGAGCAGTACTTC. Its translation is CASSVGDGSYEQYF.

The chain has TRBV23-1 and TRBJ2-7, with 8 bases that match TRBD2. TRBV23-1 is assigned to the ORF class and has an uncertain function. The CDR3 extends over 15 amino acids. Germline trimming cut 3 bases from V and 4 bases from J; bases unmatched to any gene: 8. The CDR3 region has the DNA TGCGCCAGCAGTCACCATACGGGGGGGAATTACGAGCAGTACTTC. Translating gives CASSHHTGGNYEQYF.

This clone was found once. The chain has TRBV5-6 and TRBJ1-2; 8 bases match TRBD1. This CDR3 has 14 residues. Germline V CDR1 and CDR2: SGHDT, YYEEEE. The V segment lost 0 bases and the J segment 8 bases; nucleotides outside the gene matches: 6. CDR3 sequence reads: CASSLGQGTWGYTF. CDR3 nucleotide sequence: TGTGCCAGCAGCTTGGGACAGGGGACGTGGGGCTACACCTTC.

This rearrangement joins TRBV5-4 to TRBJ1-2, with 7 positions matching TRBD1. The CDR3 extends over 15 amino acids. Unmatched junction bases numbered 7, after V lost 0 bases and J lost 5 bases. Germline V gene lookup returns CDR1 SGHNT and CDR2 YYREEE (reference sequence). The CDR3 nucleotides are TGTGCCAGCAGCTTGGCCGGGACAGCGAGATATGGCTACACCTTC. Protein product: CASSLAGTARYGYTF.

The rearrangement uses TRBV7-3 and TRBJ2-2; D may correspond to TRBD1 or TRBD2 (5 bases each). Germline V gene lookup returns CDR1 SGHTA and CDR2 FQGTGA. The CDR3 contains 14 residues. Trimming removed 2 bases at V and 4 bases at J, with 8 bases between. CDR3 amino acids: CASSLERGTGELFF. The DNA for the CDR3 is TGTGCCAGCAGCTTAGAGAGGGGCACCGGGGAGCTGTTTTTT.